This T cell receptor beta chain was found in a study of T-cell reconstitution after alpha-beta-depleted transplantation in children. Findings and caveats of the study: T-cell counts and diversity at one year post-transplant came mainly from newly produced T cells. High day-60 TCRbeta diversity in some patients came from surviving recipient T cells and thymic progenitors.

There are a few counts of this clonotype. Antigen: not known. This sample's TCRbeta library carried unique molecular identifier barcodes. TCRdb itself ran the PCR reads through MiXCR, one entry per CDR3 protein. The sample includes 900,000 or so distinct CDR3 sequences, less than 20% of them seen just once. Trimming cost V 1 base and J 3 bases; bases outside gene matches: 12. Germline CDR1 and CDR2: SGHRS and YFSETQ. The CDR3 has 19 residues. This chain links TRBV5-1 with TRBJ2-1; 11 bases agree with TRBD2. Sequenced material: PBMCs, mostly from graft donor cells, taken 360 days after TCRalphabeta/CD19-depleted stem cell transplant. The TCR comes from a male patient between 10 and 17 years old who had a stem cell transplant for acute lymphoblastic leukemia, so the T cells may come from the graft donor. The CDR3 here is CASSLTTKTSGIYYNEQFF. CDR3 nucleotide sequence: TGCGCCAGCAGCTTGACTACCAAGACTAGCGGGATTTACTACAATGAGCAGTTCTTC.